The TCR beta chain described here comes from a study of response to subunit inactivated influenza vaccine. Trimming removed 5 bases from V and 6 bases from J, with 17 bases in between. This CDR3 has 14 amino acids. The V gene's germline CDR1 is SGHRS and CDR2 YFSETQ. The study's findings and limits: Few new T cells, the authors suggested, are recruited by each seasonal influenza vaccination.

This clonotype occurred many times. Its specificity is not known. TCRdb used MiXCR to reprocess the RT-PCR reads, holding one entry per CDR3 protein. The data hold just under 250,000 distinct CDR3 sequences, with 10% to 15% observed a single time. The source material was non-naive T cells sorted from PBMCs, sampled about 14 days before vaccination. This receptor was identified in a man between 50 and 59 years old who received an inactivated influenza vaccine. V is TRBV5-1 and J is TRBJ1-1; possible D gene TRBD1, 5 bases. This CDR3 reads CASRGGGAIPEAFF. The DNA of the CDR3 is TGCGCCAGCAGGGGCGGCGGGGCTATCCCTGAAGCTTTCTTT.